The rows below give T cell receptor beta chains drawn from one sample of a study of cytomegalovirus exposure and HLA in healthy donors. Clones were read by immunoSEQ multiplex PCR, and TCRdb kept only the in-frame ones, dropping some. Here the sample table reports about 130,000 clones. The sequencing input was PBMCs. The receptor set was obtained from a man in his forties or fifties in good health and CMV-seronegative. Each CDR3 is given without its conserved first and last residue. The order of the fields is CDR3 length, J gene, V gene, CDR3 protein.

>12|TRBJ2-1|TRBV7-2
ASSLAGVYNEQF
>10|TRBJ1-1|TRBV30
AWNLRGTEAF
>15|TRBJ2-4|TRBV25-1
ASSEYVGGIAKNIQY
>13|TRBJ2-2|TRBV6-1
ASNRMQVATGELF
>13|TRBJ2-7|TRBV6-1
ASRTPGLAGGEQY
>14|TRBJ2-5|TRBV11-3
ASSLVGGSGQETQY
>13|TRBJ2-2|TRBV4-2
ASSQVELATGELF
>12|TRBJ2-1|TRBV9
ASSVGGTRAGQF
>14|TRBJ2-3|TRBV5-4
ASSLVTGEFTDTQY
>12|TRBJ2-7|TRBV28
ASSRPGIIYEQY